These 14 T cell receptor beta chains were sequenced from one sample in a study of Tregs in tolerant kidney transplant recipients (dated by TCRdb to about 2019). The time point label, as the study defines it: blood sample drawn before combined kidney and bone marrow transplant. Library creation used the immunoSEQ multiplex PCR assay. Held by TCRdb, this immuneACCESS table contains in-frame sequences only and omits some clones. Under half of the omission traces to an unresolved V gene where checked; the cause of the rest is unknown. The sample table records more than 45,000 clones. About 0.85% of the sample is held by the ten biggest clonotypes. The starting material was CD4+ T cells from blood, obtained before the transplant. These receptors all come from a human donor who received a combined kidney and bone marrow transplant.

Worth noting for this clone: The DNA ends 3 residues before the CDR3 does, and the rest of the CDR3 is filled in from the germline J gene. The V call is TRBV30, the J call TRBJ2-1, with TRBD2 matching over 9 bases. The CDR3 contains 12 residues. Germline CDR1 and CDR2: GTSNPN and SVGIG (reference sequence). V was clipped by 4 bases and J by 9 bases; unmatched bases: 4. The CDR3 DNA, read in part, is TGTGCCTGGAACCTAGCGGGACTTGAG. The encoded protein is CAWNLAGLE. The entire CDR3 is CAWNLAGLEQFF.

Turning to this clone: The read stops 3 residues short of the end of the CDR3; the missing end is completed from the germline J gene. The chain employs TRBV5-1 and TRBJ2-3, with TRBD2 matching 7 bases. J lost 4 bases, V lost 4 bases, and 9 bases had no gene match. CDR1 and CDR2 from the germline V gene are SGHRS and YFSETQ. This CDR3 contains 15 residues. The CDR3 DNA, read in part, is TGCGCCAGCAGCCCGGGGAGGGCCAGTGCAGATACG. Amino acid sequence: CASSPGRASADT. The full CDR3 protein is CASSPGRASADTQYF.

As regards this clone: One junction end does not reproduce the germline sequence, and a read error may be involved. The CDR3 end is not reached by the read, which stops 3 residues before it; the germline J gene fills it in. This chain joins TRBV7-7 and TRBJ2-3, with TRBD2 matching 12 bases. There are 15 residues in the CDR3. Germline V lookup: CDR1 SSHAT, CDR2 FNYEAQ (reference sequence). CDR3 loop: CASSKLAGGSDTQYF. CDR3 DNA (partial): TGTGCTAGCAGTAAACTAGCGGGAGGATCAGATACG.

On this clone: Coverage ceases 3 residues before the CDR3 finishes, and the germline J gene fills in the end. The chain employs TRBV19 and TRBJ2-1; 12 bases are shared with TRBD2. Looked up from germline, CDR1 is LNHDA and CDR2 is SQIVND (reference sequence). The CDR3 runs to 15 residues. V gave up 4 bases and J gave up 7 bases; unmatched junction bases: 5. Here the CDR3 reads CASSRWTSGMNEQFF. The sequenced CDR3 bases are TGTGCCAGTAGTAGGTGGACTAGCGGGATGAATGAG.

A note on this clone: Read data end 3 residues before the CDR3 end; the end is taken from the germline J gene. Other nucleotide sequences in the sample specify the same CDR3. The chain uses TRBV18 and TRBJ2-5, with 7 nucleotides matching TRBD1. The V segment lost 3 bases and the J segment 2 bases; nucleotides outside the gene matches: 3. The length of the CDR3 is 14 residues. CDR1 and CDR2 (germline): KGHSH, LQKENI. This chain's CDR3 is CASSPPGQQETQYF. The CDR3 DNA, read in part, is TGTGCCAGCTCACCTCCGGGACAGCAAGAGACC.

With regard to this clone: The read ends 3 residues shy of where the CDR3 ends; the end is completed using the germline J gene. J is TRBJ2-2 and V is TRBV7-3; a possible D gene is TRBD1 (6 bases). The CDR3 is 13 amino acids. Germline V gives CDR1 SGHTA, CDR2 FQGTGA. V lost 3 bases and J lost 6, with 8 bases in between. CDR3 bases read: TGTGCCAGCAGCTTCCGACAGGCCGGGGAG. Its translation: CASSFRQAGE. Given in full, the CDR3 is CASSFRQAGELFF.

As regards this clone: The CDR3 end is not reached by the read, which stops 3 residues before it; the germline J gene fills it in. The chain joins TRBV7-9 to TRBJ2-3, with TRBD2 as a possible D gene (6 bases). The CDR3 is made up of 12 amino acids. CDR1 and CDR2 (germline): SEHNR, FQNEAQ (reference sequence). V dropped 5 bases and J dropped 7 bases, with 10 bases sitting between them. The CDR3 loop reads CASSPTSNTQYF. The DNA read from the CDR3 is TGTGCCAGCAGCCCTACTAGCAATACG.

The sequenced CDR3 bases are TGCAGTGCTTCTGAACTAACTAATGAAAAA. Its protein is CSASELTNEK. The whole CDR3 protein reads CSASELTNEKLFF. The V gene is TRBV20-1, the J gene TRBJ1-4; D gene uncertain. From the germline J gene comes the end of the CDR3, since the read stops 3 residues before it. V was shortened by 5 bases and J by 1 base, with 8 bases between the two germline ends. This CDR3 comprises 13 residues. Germline values: CDR1 DFQATT, CDR2 SNEGSKA (reference sequence).

Of note for this clone: The read falls 3 residues short of the CDR3 end, and the missing part is taken from the germline J gene. The V and J genes are TRBV2 and TRBJ2-7; TRBD2 matches at 13 bases. The CDR3 is 15 amino acids. Looked up from germline, CDR1 is SNHLY and CDR2 is FYNNEI. The J segment lost 6 bases and the V segment lost 7 bases, leaving 9 bases of the junction unmatched. CDR3 bases read: TGTGCCAGCACCATCGGACTAGCGGGAGCTCGCGAG. Protein: CASTIGLAGARE. The entire CDR3 reads CASTIGLAGAREQYF.

As for this clone: The read halts 3 residues ahead of the CDR3 end, with the missing end drawn from the germline J gene. This chain uses TRBV7-2 with TRBJ2-5, with D perhaps TRBD1 (6 bases). Trimming removed 4 bases from V and 5 bases from J, with 14 bases in between. CDR3 length: 14 residues. CDR1 and CDR2 from the germline V gene are SGHTA and FQGNSA. CDR3 bases read: TGTGCCAGCAGCTCCCGCCTCGGACAGGAGACC. Protein sequence: CASSSRLGQET. The entire CDR3 is CASSSRLGQETQYF.

This chain's CDR3 is CASSPGQGVGTEAFF. Partial CDR3 DNA: TGTGCCAGCTCACCTGGACAGGGGGTAGGCACTGAA. J is TRBJ1-1 and V is TRBV18, with 10 bases aligning to TRBD1. The read terminates 3 residues before the CDR3 end, so the remaining end is supplied by the germline J gene. V gave up 3 bases and J gave up 4 bases; unmatched junction bases: 5. Germline assignment: CDR1 KGHSH and CDR2 LQKENI. This CDR3 has 15 amino acids.

The covered CDR3 bases are TGCAGTGCCCTCCCGGGACTAGCGGGAGGGGAG. This sequence encodes CSALPGLAGGE. The CDR3 as a whole reads CSALPGLAGGELFF. This chain joins TRBV20-1 and TRBJ2-2; 13 bases fit TRBD2. From the germline J gene comes the end of the CDR3, since the read stops 3 residues before it. This CDR3 comprises 14 residues. CDR1 and CDR2 (germline): DFQATT, SNEGSKA (reference sequence). J was trimmed by 8 bases and V by 6 bases; bases with no gene match: 6.

Remarks on this clone: The sequenced fragment ends 3 residues before the CDR3 boundary, so the rest is inferred from the germline J gene. The gene calls are TRBV6-1 and TRBJ2-5; 8 nucleotides align to TRBD2. CDR3 length: 15 amino acids. Looked up from germline, CDR1 is MNHNS and CDR2 is SASEGT. V trimming: 1 base; J trimming: 2 bases; junction bases outside the gene matches: 3. The CDR3 bases that were read are TGTGCCAGCAGTGAAGGACTAGCGACACAAGAGACC. Translation gives CASSEGLATQET. The entire CDR3 protein is CASSEGLATQETQYF.

In the case of this clone: Read data end 3 residues before the CDR3 end; the end is taken from the germline J gene. The rearrangement joins TRBV5-6 to TRBJ1-2, with 8 positions matching TRBD1. From germline, CDR1 is SGHDT and CDR2 YYEEEE. The CDR3 covers 12 residues. The part of the CDR3 DNA that was read is TGTGCCAGCATCGGACAGGGTACAGGC. This codes for CASIGQGTG. The full CDR3 sequence reads CASIGQGTGYTF.